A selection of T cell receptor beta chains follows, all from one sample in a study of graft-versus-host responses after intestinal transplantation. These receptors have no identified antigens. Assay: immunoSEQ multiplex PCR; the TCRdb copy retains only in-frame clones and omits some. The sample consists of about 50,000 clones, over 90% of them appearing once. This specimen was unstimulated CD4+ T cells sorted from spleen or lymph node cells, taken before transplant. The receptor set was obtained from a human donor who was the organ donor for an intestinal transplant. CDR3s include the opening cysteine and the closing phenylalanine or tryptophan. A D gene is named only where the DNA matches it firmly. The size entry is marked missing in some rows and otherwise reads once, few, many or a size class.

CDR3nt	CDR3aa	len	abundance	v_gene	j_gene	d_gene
TGTGCCAGCAGCTTAGGGGCCCCGGGACAGGGTTACAATGAGCAGTTCTTC	CASSLGAPGQGYNEQFF	17	once	TRBV7-8	TRBJ2-1	TRBD1
TGTGCCAGTAGCCTCAGGGGGATTAACTATGGCTACACCTTC	CASSLRGINYGYTF	14	.	TRBV19	TRBJ1-2	TRBD1
TGCGCCAGCAGCCAAGGTCGGATACTGGGCTACGAGCAGTACTTC	CASSQGRILGYEQYF	15	.	TRBV4-3	TRBJ2-7	.
TGTGCCAGCAGCTTGGACAGGGGTGGGGAGCAGTACTTC	CASSLDRGGEQYF	13	once	TRBV11-2	TRBJ2-7	TRBD1
TGTGCCAGCAGTGATTGGGGTCAGCCCCAGCATTTT	CASSDWGQPQHF	12	.	TRBV6-1	TRBJ1-5	.
TGTGCCAGCAGCTTACAGGACTACGAGCAGTACTTC	CASSLQDYEQYF	12	.	TRBV7-2	TRBJ2-7	.
TGCGCCAGCGAGCGGGACAGATCCTACGAGCAGTACTTC	CASERDRSYEQYF	13	.	TRBV10-1	TRBJ2-7	.
TGTGCCAGCAGTGGACTGAGCAATCAGCCCCAGCATTTT	CASSGLSNQPQHF	13	.	TRBV2	TRBJ1-5	.
TGTGCCAGCAGCTTGAACGGGACACCCTATGGCTACACCTTC	CASSLNGTPYGYTF	14	.	TRBV7-2	TRBJ1-2	.
TGCGCCAGCAGCCAAGATCAAGGGGACAGAGAGCAGTTCTTC	CASSQDQGDREQFF	14	few	TRBV4-3	TRBJ2-1	TRBD1
TGTGCCTGGAGGCACTCCGGGAGGTTAGATACGCAGTATTTT	CAWRHSGRLDTQYF	14	.	TRBV30	TRBJ2-3	TRBD2
TGTGCCAGCAGCAAGTCAACCCTCTCCTACAATGAGCAGTTCTTC	CASSKSTLSYNEQFF	15	.	TRBV21-1	TRBJ2-1	.
TGTGCCAGCAGTGAAGGTAGTGGTTGGGAGACCCAGTACTTC	CASSEGSGWETQYF	14	.	TRBV6-1	TRBJ2-5	.
TGTGCCAGCAGCTTCAATGAGCAGTTCTTC	CASSFNEQFF	10	.	TRBV11-2	TRBJ2-1	.
TGTGCCAGCAGCTTACGGGGGAGCTCCTACAATGAGCAGTTCTTC	CASSLRGSSYNEQFF	15	.	TRBV9	TRBJ2-1	.
TGTGCCAGCTCCCAGGGAGACAGCTACGAGCAGTACTTC	CASSQGDSYEQYF	13	.	TRBV18	TRBJ2-7	.
TGTGCCAGCAGCTTTCGGAATTTAGGCAATCAGCCCCAGCATTTT	CASSFRNLGNQPQHF	15	.	TRBV7-8	TRBJ1-5	.
TGTGCCAGCAGTGCCATTCTGCGGACAGGGGTCGGAAAACTGTTTTTT	CASSAILRTGVGKLFF	16	once	TRBV28	TRBJ1-4	TRBD1
TGTGCCAGCAGTGGTGTGGGGGAGTGGGAGACCCAGTACTTC	CASSGVGEWETQYF	14	.	TRBV6-5	TRBJ2-5	.
TGTGCCAGCAGTTCGGGGGCGATAAGCACTGAAGCTTTCTTT	CASSSGAISTEAFF	14	.	TRBV27	TRBJ1-1	.
TGTGCCAGCCAGCTCTACGAGCAGTACTTC	CASQLYEQYF	10	.	TRBV12-1	TRBJ2-7	.
TGTGCCAGCATCAGGAACCCAGGGGGCGAGCAGTACTTC	CASIRNPGGEQYF	13	.	TRBV6-5	TRBJ2-7	TRBD1
TGCGCCAGCAGCCCATCTGGTCCCCTAAGCGAGACCCAGTACTTC	CASSPSGPLSETQYF	15	.	TRBV5-1	TRBJ2-5	.
TGTGCCAGCAGCCCTCCCCCTGAGACCCAGTACTTC	CASSPPPETQYF	12	few	TRBV5-8	TRBJ2-5	.
TGTGCCAGCAGTTTAATGGGACAGGGTAAAGAGACCCAGTACTTC	CASSLMGQGKETQYF	15	.	TRBV28	TRBJ2-5	TRBD1
TGTGCCAGCAGTTACGGGACTAGCGGGAGCCCTAGCACAGATACGCAGTATTTT	CASSYGTSGSPSTDTQYF	18	.	TRBV27	TRBJ2-3	TRBD2
TGCGCCAGCAGCCAAGATTATCAGGGGGCTGGGGCCAACGTCCTGACTTTC	CASSQDYQGAGANVLTF	17	.	TRBV4-1	TRBJ2-6	TRBD1
TGTGCCAGCAGACCCCGGGGCCGCTCCTACGAGCAGTACTTC	CASRPRGRSYEQYF	14	.	TRBV6-5	TRBJ2-7	.
TGTGCCAGCTCACCACTTGGAACAGGGTCCGAGCAGTACTTC	CASSPLGTGSEQYF	14	.	TRBV18	TRBJ2-7	.
TGTGCCAGCACCCGGGACAGGGGGCCAGGTGGCTACACCTTC	CASTRDRGPGGYTF	14	.	TRBV6-5	TRBJ1-2	TRBD1
TGTGCTGCATCCGGGACTGGTAACACCGGGGAGCTGTTTTTT	CAASGTGNTGELFF	14	.	TRBV6-6	TRBJ2-2	.
TGTGCCATCAGTGAGTCGATGAGGACTAGCGGGAGAGGGTACCAAGAGACCCAGTACTTC	CAISESMRTSGRGYQETQYF	20	.	TRBV10-3	TRBJ2-5	TRBD2
TGTGCCAGCAGTGAACCGGGAGGCACAGATACGCAGTATTTT	CASSEPGGTDTQYF	14	.	TRBV25-1	TRBJ2-3	.
TGTGCCAGCAGCTTAGCGGGAGTCCACGAGCAGTACTTC	CASSLAGVHEQYF	13	.	TRBV5-4	TRBJ2-7	TRBD2